The 8 T cell receptor beta chains below come from one sample, sequenced in a study of shared clonotypes between healthy human individuals. Profiled with immunoSEQ multiplex PCR; TCRdb holds only in-frame clones, not every one. The sample lists some 2.1 million clones; roughly 95% were seen once. CD45RO-negative cells were positively selected for CCR7, leaving out terminally differentiated effector memory CD45RA+ cells. The specimen sequenced was naive CD8+ T cells from PBMCs. These receptors all come from a young man in good health. Some clones in this sample may be carry-over from other donors' samples.

This chain uses TRBV7-2 with TRBJ2-1, with 7 bases fitting TRBD2. Germline CDR1 and CDR2: SGHTA and FQGNSA. V dropped 5 bases and J dropped 3; count of bases not matched to a gene: 10. This CDR3 region has 16 residues. The CDR3 DNA sequence: TGTGCCAGCAGCACCCATAGCGGGTGGGACTACAATGAGCAGTTCTTC. Protein product: CASSTHSGWDYNEQFF.

The chain carries TRBV5-8 and TRBJ1-3, with D uncertain. The CDR3 length is 15 residues. The germline V and J ends were trimmed by 0 bases and 4 bases, with 11 bases remaining between them. The germline CDR1 and CDR2 sequences are SGHTS and YDEGEE. The DNA for the CDR3 is TGTGCCAGCAGCTTGGCCGCGGGTTTCGGAAACACCATATATTTT. This sequence encodes CASSLAAGFGNTIYF.

This chain connects TRBV6-6 to TRBJ1-2; D is undetermined. CDR1 MNHNY and CDR2 SVGAGI come from the germline V gene (reference sequence). V shed 0 bases and J shed 8 bases, with 13 bases lying between them. The CDR3 length is 14 residues. CDR3 loop: CASSYSWEPQGYTF. The CDR3 DNA follows: TGTGCCAGCAGTTACTCGTGGGAGCCCCAAGGCTACACCTTC.

The rearrangement uses TRBV5-1 and TRBJ2-1; D is perhaps TRBD1 (5 bases). There are 15 residues in the CDR3. The V end was cut by 4 bases, the J end by 0 bases, with 11 bases between. Germline V CDR1 and CDR2: SGHRS, YFSETQ. CDR3 sequence: CASSNTGLSYNEQFF. The CDR3 nucleotides are TGCGCCAGCAGCAATACAGGCCTCTCCTACAATGAGCAGTTCTTC.

This chain uses TRBV28 with TRBJ2-6, with a weak D call TRBD2 (6 bases). The V gene lost 3 bases and the J gene lost 4 bases, with 10 bases spanning the gap. Germline V CDR1 and CDR2: MDHEN, SYDVKM. This CDR3 is 15 amino acids long. This CDR3 reads CASSLRGMGANVLTF. CDR3 bases: TGTGCCAGCAGTTTGCGGGGTATGGGGGCCAACGTCCTGACTTTC.

This clone was recorded once. The chain links TRBV27 to TRBJ2-3; D is perhaps TRBD2 (5 bases). The germline V and J ends were trimmed by 5 bases and 0 bases, with 15 bases remaining between them. Per germline, CDR1 MNHEY and CDR2 SMNVEV (reference sequence). This CDR3 spans 16 amino acids. CDR3 nucleotides: TGTGCCAGCAGTCCCTACCGCCTAGCTAGCACAGATACGCAGTATTTT. Protein sequence: CASSPYRLASTDTQYF.

The rearrangement uses TRBV5-6 and TRBJ2-1; no clear D. The CDR3 totals 16 residues. Germline loops: CDR1 SGHDT, CDR2 YYEEEE. Between the trimmed V and J ends, which lost 0 bases and 2 bases, there was a span of 12 bases. The CDR3, as DNA: TGTGCCAGCAGCTTGGGTGAGCCAGGCCCCTACAATGAGCAGTTCTTC. It encodes CASSLGEPGPYNEQFF.

The rearrangement uses TRBV19 and TRBJ2-3; 10 bases map to TRBD1. V was pared by 5 bases and J by 3 bases, with 8 bases of the junction left unmatched. The germline gives CDR1 LNHDA, CDR2 SQIVND (reference sequence). The CDR3 runs to 16 residues. CDR3 loop: CASSSRDRGWTDTQYF. CDR3 bases: TGTGCCAGTAGTTCTCGGGACAGGGGATGGACAGATACGCAGTATTTT. The entire variable domain, with the rest obtained from reference TRBV19 and TRBJ2-3, is as follows: DGGITQSPKYLFRKEGQNVTLSCEQNLNHDAMYWYRQDPGQGLRLIYYSQIVNDFQKGDIAEGYSVSREKKESFPLTVTSAQKNPTAFYLCASSSRDRGWTDTQYFGPGTRLTVL.